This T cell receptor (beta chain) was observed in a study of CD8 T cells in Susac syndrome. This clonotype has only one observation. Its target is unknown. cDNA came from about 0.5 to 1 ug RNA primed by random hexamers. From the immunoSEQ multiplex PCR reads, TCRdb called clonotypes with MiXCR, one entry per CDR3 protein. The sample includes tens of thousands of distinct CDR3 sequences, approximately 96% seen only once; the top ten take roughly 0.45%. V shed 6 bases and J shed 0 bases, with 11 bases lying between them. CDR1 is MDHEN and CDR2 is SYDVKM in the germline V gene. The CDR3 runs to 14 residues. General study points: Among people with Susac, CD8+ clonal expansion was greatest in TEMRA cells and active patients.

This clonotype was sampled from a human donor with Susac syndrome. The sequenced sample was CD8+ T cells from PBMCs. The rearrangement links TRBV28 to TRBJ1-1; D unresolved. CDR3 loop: CASSRRMMNTEAFF. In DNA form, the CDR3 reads TGTGCCAGCAGCCGCAGGATGATGAACACTGAAGCTTTCTTT.